Listed below are T cell receptor beta chains from one sample, sequenced in a study of blood T cell repertoires in COVID-19. The data were produced by immunoSEQ multiplex PCR, yet TCRdb's version contains in-frame clones alone and is incomplete. The sample includes hundreds of thousands of clones, around 87% of them seen just once. What was sequenced was peripheral blood. All receptors come from a woman in her fifties or sixties with COVID-19, enrolled during active disease. The CDR3 runs from the conserved cysteine through the conserved F or W. Each record gives: V gene, clone size, J gene, CDR3 protein. Clone size is stated in some rows and not others, as once, few, many or a class when expanded.

TRBV7-2,-,TRBJ2-5,CASRRRASAREETQYF
TRBV5-6,-,TRBJ1-2,CASSFTTGGLDYGYTF
TRBV6-2/TRBV6-3,-,TRBJ2-2,CASSYLPGGARTGELFF
TRBV12-3/TRBV12-4,-,TRBJ2-7,CASSPDRAYEQYF
TRBV9,-,TRBJ2-1,CASSSSGGASNEQFF
TRBV20-1,-,TRBJ2-3,CSASNAGTSTDTQYF
TRBV21-1,-,TRBJ1-1,CASSKDRAPLNTEAFF
TRBV6-5,-,TRBJ1-2,CASSYTGGRFGYTF
TRBV7-9,-,TRBJ2-2,CASRGQGDRNTGELFF
TRBV7-2,once,TRBJ1-1,CASSFLGGMNTEAFF
TRBV6-6,many,TRBJ2-7,CASSPGLAGYSSYEQYF
TRBV6-5,-,TRBJ1-1,CASSRDNWNEAFF
TRBV5-1,-,TRBJ2-4,CASSLASGLKNIQYF
TRBV7-9,-,TRBJ1-5,CASSSGTAYSNQPQHF